The 8 T cell receptor beta chains below all came from one sample that was sequenced in a study of chemoradiotherapy in HPV16-positive cancers. The protocol was immunoSEQ multiplex PCR, while the TCRdb copy is restricted to in-frame clones and leaves out a portion. The sample yields some 6,600 clones, under 80% seen once. This specimen was tumor tissue, taken from a patient who underwent chemoradiotherapy. The receptor source for this set is a human donor with HPV-associated anogenital cancer.

The genes are TRBV7-3 and TRBJ2-2; D is possibly TRBD1 or TRBD2 (5 bases each). Germline CDR1 and CDR2: SGHTA and FQGTGA. CDR3 length: 13 amino acids. V was trimmed by 3 bases and J by 6 bases, leaving 8 bases between them. In DNA, the CDR3 is TGTGCCAGCAGCTTTGGGGGAGCCGGGGAGCTGTTTTTT. This codes for CASSFGGAGELFF.

This chain connects TRBV7-9 to TRBJ2-7; D is unresolved. Trimming took off 1 base at V and 4 bases at J, with 11 bases between the two ends. CDR1 SEHNR and CDR2 FQNEAQ come from the germline V gene (reference sequence). CDR3 length equals 14 residues. The CDR3 DNA reads as TGTGCCAGCAGCTTAGAAAGTACAGCTTACGAGCAGTACTTC. Protein product: CASSLESTAYEQYF.

J is TRBJ1-1 and V is TRBV19; TRBD1 matches 7 bases. The CDR3 totals 14 residues. Germline CDR1 reads LNHDA; CDR2 reads SQIVND (reference sequence). Losses at the gene ends were 4 bases for V and 4 bases for J; bases not matched to a gene: 6. This CDR3 reads CASSTRQGATEAFF. In DNA form, the CDR3 reads TGTGCCAGTAGTACAAGACAGGGAGCCACTGAAGCTTTCTTT. Based on the CDR3 plus reference TRBV19 and TRBJ1-1, the full variable domain is DGGITQSPKYLFRKEGQNVTLSCEQNLNHDAMYWYRQDPGQGLRLIYYSQIVNDFQKGDIAEGYSVSREKKESFPLTVTSAQKNPTAFYLCASSTRQGATEAFFGQGTRLTVV.

This clone was picked up one time. The CDR3 DNA sequence: TGTGCCAGCAGCCCGGACAGGGGAGTGCTGGACTACACCTTC. Protein: CASSPDRGVLDYTF. This rearrangement joins TRBV7-2 to TRBJ1-2; 9 bases are shared with TRBD1. With 5 bases clipped from V and 10 bases from J, the junction kept 11 bases outside the gene matches. The CDR3 is 14 residues long. Germline CDR1 is SGHTA and CDR2 is FQGNSA. Drawing the rest from reference TRBV7-2 and TRBJ1-2, the complete variable domain is GAGVSQSPSNKVTEKGKDVELRCDPISGHTALYWYRQSLGQGLEFLIYFQGNSAPDKSGLPSDRFSAERTGGSVSTLTIQRTQQEDSAVYLCASSPDRGVLDYTFGSGTRLTVV.

This clone occurred once. This chain links TRBV6-1 with TRBJ2-1; tentatively, D is TRBD2 (7 bases). The V gene's germline CDR1 is MNHNS and CDR2 SASEGT. V lost 1 base and J 9 bases, leaving 16 bases between the germline ends. The CDR3 is 15 amino acids. The CDR3 sequence is CASSEEEGGASEQFF. The CDR3 DNA is TGTGCCAGCAGTGAAGAGGAAGGGGGGGCTAGTGAGCAGTTCTTC.

This clone occurred a few times. This sequence joins TRBV7-9 and TRBJ1-2; no clear D. The V and J ends lost 2 bases and 0 bases respectively, with 16 bases between them. From germline, CDR1 is SEHNR and CDR2 FQNEAQ (reference sequence). The CDR3 totals 17 residues. Here the CDR3 DNA reads TGTGCCAGCAGCTTATCTTTGGGCAGAGCAGCTAACTATGGCTACACCTTC. Translated: CASSLSLGRAANYGYTF. Filled out from reference TRBV7-9 and TRBJ1-2, the complete variable domain reads DTGVSQNPRHKITKRGQNVTFRCDPISEHNRLYWYRQTLGQGPEFLTYFQNEAQLEKSRLLSDRFSAERPKGSFSTLEIQRTEQGDSAMYLCASSLSLGRAANYGYTFGSGTRLTVV.

This chain joins TRBV2 and TRBJ1-5, with D possibly being TRBD1 (5 bases). V gave up 4 bases and J gave up 2 bases, with 12 bases separating them. Looked up from germline, CDR1 is SNHLY and CDR2 is FYNNEI. This CDR3 comprises 15 residues. CDR3 DNA sequence: TGTGCCAGCAGTGGGGGGGGTTGGGGCAATCAGCCCCAGCATTTT. It codes for CASSGGGWGNQPQHF. Full variable domain (outside the CDR3, taken from reference TRBV2 and TRBJ1-5): EPEVTQTPSHQVTQMGQEVILRCVPISNHLYFYWYRQILGQKVEFLVSFYNNEISEKSEIFDDQFSVERPDGSNFTLKIRSTKLEDSAMYFCASSGGGWGNQPQHFGDGTRLSIL.

The chain links TRBV5-1 to TRBJ1-5; no clear D gene. The CDR3 runs to 16 residues. Germline CDR1 and CDR2: SGHRS and YFSETQ. V was shortened by 4 bases and J by 4 bases, with 18 bases between the two germline ends. The CDR3 DNA is TGCGCCAGCAGCCCCGGCTTTAGTCAGGCTAATCAGCCCCAGCATTTT. Encoded protein: CASSPGFSQANQPQHF. The complete variable domain, with remaining parts taken from reference TRBV5-1 and TRBJ1-5, reads KAGVTQTPRYLIKTRGQQVTLSCSPISGHRSVSWYQQTPGQGLQFLFEYFSETQRNKGNFPGRFSGRQFSNSRSEMNVSTLELGDSALYLCASSPGFSQANQPQHFGDGTRLSIL.